This T cell receptor beta chain was sequenced in a study of shared clonotypes between healthy human individuals. Germline trimming cut 3 bases from V and 8 bases from J; bases unmatched to any gene: 14. The CDR3 is 16 amino acids. The germline gives CDR1 LNHDA, CDR2 SQIVND (reference sequence). Profiled with immunoSEQ multiplex PCR; TCRdb holds only in-frame clones, not every one. Altogether around 940,000 clones are present, more than 75% being singletons, with the ten largest covering about 1.5%. The sequence was obtained from a man aged 18 to 30 in good health. The V and J genes are TRBV19 and TRBJ1-1; 8 bases align to TRBD1. The sample was memory CD4+ T cells sorted from blood. Noted subset: CD45RA-negative fraction. The CDR3 loop reads CASSIWQGAMGTEAFF. The CDR3 DNA is TGTGCCAGTAGTATCTGGCAGGGGGCGATGGGTACCGAAGCTTTCTTT. Combining the CDR3 with reference TRBV19 and TRBJ1-1 gives the whole variable domain DGGITQSPKYLFRKEGQNVTLSCEQNLNHDAMYWYRQDPGQGLRLIYYSQIVNDFQKGDIAEGYSVSREKKESFPLTVTSAQKNPTAFYLCASSIWQGAMGTEAFFGQGTRLTVV.